The 12 T cell receptor beta chains below all came from one sample that was sequenced in a study of blood T cell repertoires in COVID-19. TCRdb keeps only in-frame clones here, not all; method: immunoSEQ multiplex PCR. The sample has some 100,000 clones; about 90% are singletons. The source material was peripheral blood. The receptors originated from a human donor in a cohort sampled during active COVID-19.

This chain joins TRBV27 and TRBJ2-7; TRBD2 agrees at 9 bases. Trimming took 5 bases from V and 3 from J; bases not matched to a gene: 5. Germline V gene lookup returns CDR1 MNHEY and CDR2 SMNVEV (reference sequence). This CDR3 spans 14 amino acids. Here the CDR3 reads CASSIIAGDYEQYF. The CDR3 nucleotides read TGTGCCAGCAGTATAATAGCGGGAGACTACGAGCAGTACTTC.

This clone has a single count. The chain uses TRBV28 and TRBJ1-4; 11 nucleotides match TRBD1. CDR1 is MDHEN, CDR2 SYDVKM, per germline. Germline trimming cut 3 bases from V and 5 bases from J; bases unmatched to any gene: 14. The CDR3 covers 19 residues. Here the CDR3 DNA reads TGTGCCAGCAGTTTGTCCCTAGGGACAGGGGGAGCGGTAAATGAAAAACTGTTTTTT. This encodes CASSLSLGTGGAVNEKLFF.

The chain recombines TRBV5-4 with TRBJ2-2; a weak D match, TRBD2 (5 bases). V lost 4 bases, J lost 6 bases, and 19 bases lay in between. Germline CDR1 and CDR2: SGHNT and YYREEE (reference sequence). The CDR3 has 16 amino acids. CDR3 coding DNA: TGTGCCAGCAGCCAGAACGCGGGCCTCGCGGCCGGGGAGCTGTTTTTT. Its translation is CASSQNAGLAAGELFF. The complete variable domain, with remaining parts taken from reference TRBV5-4 and TRBJ2-2, reads ETGVTQSPTHLIKTRGQQVTLRCSSQSGHNTVSWYQQALGQGPQFIFQYYREEENGRGNFPPRFSGLQFPNYSSELNVNALELDDSALYLCASSQNAGLAAGELFFGEGSRLTVL.

This rearrangement joins TRBV5-1 to TRBJ2-1; D is uncertain. Germline V lookup: CDR1 SGHRS, CDR2 YFSETQ. V dropped 1 base and J dropped 0 bases, with 11 bases sitting between them. This CDR3 contains 16 residues. The DNA of the CDR3 is TGCGCCAGCAGCTTGCTGGAGAGAAGCTCCTACAATGAGCAGTTCTTC. Its protein product is CASSLLERSSYNEQFF.

The chain's CDR3 is CASSRGTSGNTGELFF. Here the CDR3 DNA reads TGTGCCAGTAGTAGGGGGACTAGCGGCAACACCGGGGAGCTGTTTTTT. The V gene is TRBV19, the J gene TRBJ2-2; 11 bases align to TRBD2. CDR3 length: 16 amino acids. Trimming at V came to 4 bases and at J to 2 bases, leaving 3 bases not matched to a gene. CDR1 is LNHDA and CDR2 is SQIVND in the germline V gene (reference sequence). Drawing the rest from reference TRBV19 and TRBJ2-2, the complete variable domain is DGGITQSPKYLFRKEGQNVTLSCEQNLNHDAMYWYRQDPGQGLRLIYYSQIVNDFQKGDIAEGYSVSREKKESFPLTVTSAQKNPTAFYLCASSRGTSGNTGELFFGEGSRLTVL.

The chain has TRBV30 and TRBJ2-7; TRBD2 aligns across 7 bases. The CDR3 contains 16 residues. The trim removed 3 bases at V and 5 bases at J, leaving 16 bases unmatched. CDR1 GTSNPN and CDR2 SVGIG come from the germline V gene (reference sequence). In nucleotides, the CDR3 is TGTGCCTGGAGGCGACCCCACGGACTAGTTATCGACGAGCAGTACTTC. Residues: CAWRRPHGLVIDEQYF.

The chain links TRBV12-3 or TRBV12-4 to TRBJ2-5; 8 nucleotides agree with TRBD2. The CDR3 consists of 13 residues. Trimming at V came to 6 bases and at J to 4 bases, leaving 4 bases not matched to a gene. CDR3 coding DNA: TGTGCCAGCAGCGGGGGGGGCGTAGAGACCCAGTACTTC. Translating it yields CASSGGGVETQYF.

In this sample, this clone turned up once. The chain links TRBV2 to TRBJ1-1; TRBD1 matches at 8 bases. With V trimmed by 8 bases and J by 5 bases, 10 bases remained unmatched. CDR3 length: 14 residues. Germline CDR1 is SNHLY and CDR2 is FYNNEI. Here the CDR3 DNA reads TGTGCCAGCCTCCGCACAGGGGGGATTACTGAAGCTTTCTTT. Its protein product is CASLRTGGITEAFF.

This chain links TRBV7-9 with TRBJ2-1; the match to TRBD2 covers 9 bases. The CDR3 has 16 residues. The germline gives CDR1 SEHNR, CDR2 FQNEAQ (reference sequence). With V trimmed by 0 bases and J by 7 bases, 7 bases remained unmatched. CDR3 loop: CASSLAVLAGKNEQFF. CDR3 nucleotides: TGTGCCAGCAGCTTAGCGGTTCTAGCGGGGAAAAATGAGCAGTTCTTC.

The CDR3 DNA reads as TGTGCCAGCAGTTTCTGGGGGGGGGTAGAATCCAAAAACATTCAGTACTTC. As protein: CASSFWGGVESKNIQYF. V usage is TRBV27 and J usage is TRBJ2-4; TRBD2 agrees at 7 bases. The germline V gene has CDR1 MNHEY and CDR2 SMNVEV (reference sequence). CDR3 length: 17 amino acids. The V segment lost 3 bases and the J segment 2 bases; nucleotides outside the gene matches: 10.

The V call is TRBV19, the J call TRBJ1-1; possible D gene TRBD1, 6 bases. The CDR3 consists of 12 residues. Germline V gene lookup returns CDR1 LNHDA and CDR2 SQIVND (reference sequence). V lost 6 bases and J 6 bases, leaving 11 bases between the germline ends. The CDR3 spells CASRRQGSEAFF. The CDR3 DNA follows: TGTGCCAGTAGACGTCAGGGGTCTGAAGCTTTCTTT.

V is TRBV29-1 and J is TRBJ2-5, with 8 bases that match TRBD2. Losses at the gene ends were 6 bases for V and 5 bases for J; bases not matched to a gene: 5. Germline assignment: CDR1 SQVTM and CDR2 ANQGSEA. The CDR3 consists of 12 residues. The CDR3 nucleotides are TGCAGCGTAGGGACTAGTCGGGAGACCCAGTACTTC. Encoded protein: CSVGTSRETQYF.